This T cell receptor (beta chain) was documented in a study of T cells after yellow fever vaccination. TCRdb re-called the 5' RACE reads through MiXCR, storing one row per CDR3 protein. The sample contains 200,000 or so distinct CDR3 sequences, approximately 6.7% of which appear only once. This clonotype was recorded a few times. Its antigen is currently unknown. Overall study results and limits: Although the secondary response was weaker, it peaked faster, at day 5 versus 15. At approximately 95% for CD4 and about 88% for CD8, most primary-vaccination clones showed up again after the booster.

Germline lookup yields CDR1 MNHEY and CDR2 SVGEGT. Deletions cut 6 bases from V and 0 bases from J, with 18 bases between. The CDR3 consists of 16 residues. The V call is TRBV6-2 or TRBV6-3, the J call TRBJ2-7, with D unclear. Sequencing used CD4+ T cells sorted from PBMCs, obtained on the day of the yellow fever booster vaccination. The TCR was taken from a man aged 25 to 40 who received the YFV17D yellow fever vaccine. As DNA, the CDR3 is TGTGCCAGCAGAGCCCTGGATACAACCGACTCCTACGAGCAGTACTTC. Amino acids: CASRALDTTDSYEQYF.